The 8 T cell receptor beta chains listed next were all sequenced from one sample in a study of blood T cell repertoires in COVID-19. Libraries were prepared by immunoSEQ multiplex PCR; TCRdb keeps only in-frame clonotypes and omits some of them. The repertoire includes 350,000 to 450,000 clones, approximately 89% of them detected once, and 1.9% sits in the top ten. The material sequenced was PBMCs or T cells enriched from blood (not recorded which). All receptors derive from a man in his forties in a cohort exposed to, infected with or recovered from COVID-19 (not recorded which).

The table lists this clone with a count of one. This rearrangement joins TRBV18 to TRBJ2-1, with D possibly TRBD2 on 5 matching bases. With 3 bases removed from V and 4 bases from J, the gap between germline ends came to 10 bases. Germline values: CDR1 KGHSH, CDR2 LQKENI. This CDR3 contains 14 residues. CDR3 sequence reads: CASSPPSRYNEQFF. As DNA, the CDR3 is TGTGCCAGCTCACCGCCTAGCAGATACAATGAGCAGTTCTTC.

The CDR3 nucleotides read TGTGCCACCAGCAGAGATCGGCAGGGTCCTGAAGCTTTCTTT. It translates to CATSRDRQGPEAFF. The rearrangement links TRBV15 to TRBJ1-1, with TRBD1 as a possible D gene (5 bases). Per germline, CDR1 LNHNV and CDR2 YYDKDF (reference sequence). This CDR3 contains 14 residues. Trimming removed 0 bases at V and 6 bases at J, with 11 bases between.

The rearrangement uses TRBV7-2 and TRBJ1-2; D might be TRBD1 (6 bases). Germline V lookup: CDR1 SGHTA, CDR2 FQGNSA. The CDR3 covers 17 residues. Trimming cost V 5 bases and J 0 bases, with 19 bases left between them. The CDR3 bases are TGTGCCAGCAGCAATCCCAGACGACAGGCCGCTAACTATGGCTACACCTTC. The encoded protein is CASSNPRRQAANYGYTF.

The rearrangement joins TRBV19 to TRBJ2-1; 7 nucleotides match TRBD2. V shed 3 bases, J shed 3 bases, and the junction held 11 bases outside the gene matches. CDR3 size: 17 residues. Germline lookup yields CDR1 LNHDA and CDR2 SQIVND (reference sequence). In DNA, the CDR3 is TGTGCCAGTAGTATTCCTTCCCGGGGGGTAGACTACAATGAGCAGTTCTTC. Translating gives CASSIPSRGVDYNEQFF.

The chain couples TRBV19 to TRBJ1-2; no reliable D call. Germline CDR1 reads LNHDA; CDR2 reads SQIVND (reference sequence). The germline V and J ends were trimmed by 5 bases and 5 bases, with 9 bases remaining between them. The CDR3 has 12 residues. The CDR3 DNA reads TGTGCCAGTAGTGTGACATTATATGGCTACACCTTC. It translates to CASSVTLYGYTF.

This clone occurred once. The V and J genes are TRBV2 and TRBJ2-7, with 10 bases that match TRBD1. V lost 6 bases and J lost 2; bases outside the gene matches: 10. This CDR3 spans 16 amino acids. Germline assignment: CDR1 SNHLY and CDR2 FYNNEI. The CDR3, as DNA: TGTGCCAGCAGCCAAGCTCGGGACAGGGGCGCCTACGAGCAGTACTTC. This gives the protein CASSQARDRGAYEQYF. Filled out from reference TRBV2 and TRBJ2-7, the complete variable domain reads EPEVTQTPSHQVTQMGQEVILRCVPISNHLYFYWYRQILGQKVEFLVSFYNNEISEKSEIFDDQFSVERPDGSNFTLKIRSTKLEDSAMYFCASSQARDRGAYEQYFGPGTRLTVT.

V gene TRBV5-4 combines with J gene TRBJ2-1; D may be TRBD1 (8 bases). V was shortened by 7 bases and J by 7 bases, with 18 bases between the two germline ends. The V gene's germline CDR1 is SGHNT and CDR2 YYREEE (reference sequence). This CDR3 is built from 14 residues. CDR3 coding DNA: TGTGCCAGCTCAGGGGGCGGGAGCCCTAATGAGCAGTTCTTC. Translation: CASSGGGSPNEQFF. The full variable domain, rest sourced from reference TRBV5-4 and TRBJ2-1, is ETGVTQSPTHLIKTRGQQVTLRCSSQSGHNTVSWYQQALGQGPQFIFQYYREEENGRGNFPPRFSGLQFPNYSSELNVNALELDDSALYLCASSGGGSPNEQFFGPGTRLTVL.

V is TRBV10-3 and J is TRBJ2-4; 7 bases agree with TRBD2. V lost 5 bases to trimming and J lost 8 bases; unmatched junction nucleotides: 21. The CDR3 consists of 18 residues. The V gene's germline CDR1 is ENHRY and CDR2 SYGVKD. Here the CDR3 DNA reads TGTGCCATCAGTCAGAGGGGAACGGGGCGGACTAGTTCCGACATTCAGTACTTC. Amino acid sequence: CAISQRGTGRTSSDIQYF.